A single sample is the source of the 23 T cell receptor beta chains below, sequenced in a study of cytomegalovirus exposure and HLA in healthy donors. It was with 60 Vbeta and 13 Jbeta primers that the PCR ran. Data came from immunoSEQ multiplex PCR; TCRdb stores just in-frame clones and leaves some out. Altogether some 150,000 clones are present, 9.7% being singletons, with the ten largest covering under 2%. The sample was PBMCs. The receptors were gathered from a man in his forties or fifties in good health and CMV-seronegative.

This clone came up a few times. V usage is TRBV28 and J usage is TRBJ2-1; 9 bases line up with TRBD1. With 7 bases clipped from V and 7 bases from J, the junction kept 5 bases outside the gene matches. Per the germline V gene, CDR1 is MDHEN and CDR2 is SYDVKM. The CDR3 has 13 amino acids. The CDR3 DNA is TGTGCCAGCACCGGACAGGGGTGGAATGAGCAGTTCTTC. Protein sequence: CASTGQGWNEQFF.

This clone was seen only a few times. The rearrangement links TRBV28 to TRBJ2-7; 10 bases match TRBD2. The CDR3 length is 14 residues. After removal of 6 bases from V and 4 bases from J, the junction contained 6 bases not matched to a gene. Germline V gene sequence: CDR1 MDHEN, CDR2 SYDVKM. The CDR3 is CASRGAGGLYEQYF. The DNA for the CDR3 is TGTGCCAGCAGAGGAGCGGGAGGGCTGTACGAGCAGTACTTC.

This chain connects TRBV5-6 to TRBJ2-5; D perhaps matches TRBD2 (6 bases). TRBJ2-7 explains the end of the DNA better; the J call may be wrong. In germline, CDR1 is SGHDT, CDR2 YYEEEE. The CDR3 loop spans 19 amino acids. The CDR3 DNA reads as TGTGCCAGCAGCTTGTTCTCGGGGGATAAGGCGGGATTCATCTCCGAGCAGTACTTC. It specifies CASSLFSGDKAGFISEQYF.

This clone was observed a handful of times. The genes are TRBV4-1 and TRBJ2-3; TRBD2 agrees at 10 bases. This CDR3 region has 18 residues. Germline V gene lookup returns CDR1 MGHRA and CDR2 YSYEKL. The V gene end was trimmed by 2 bases and the J gene end by 1 base; junction bases not matched to a gene: 9. In DNA, the CDR3 is TGCGCCAGCAGCCAAACCCTAGCGGGGACTAGCGGCACAGATACGCAGTATTTT. Its protein product is CASSQTLAGTSGTDTQYF.

This clone was detected only a few times. V usage is TRBV7-2 and J usage is TRBJ2-5, with 9 nucleotides matching TRBD2. V was pared by 4 bases and J by 5 bases, with 5 bases of the junction left unmatched. CDR1 and CDR2 (germline): SGHTA, FQGNSA. This CDR3 spans 14 amino acids. Written as DNA, the CDR3 is TGTGCCAGCAGCTCTAGCGGGGTGAGGGAGACCCAGTACTTC. Its translation: CASSSSGVRETQYF.

This clone was found a few times. The V and J genes are TRBV7-2 and TRBJ2-7, with 10 bases matching TRBD2. Germline values: CDR1 SGHTA, CDR2 FQGNSA. CDR3 length equals 15 residues. V shed 1 base and J 2 bases; nucleotides not matched to a gene: 2. For the CDR3, the DNA is TGTGCCAGCAGCTTAGTAACTAGCGGGGCCTACGAGCAGTACTTC. The encoded protein is CASSLVTSGAYEQYF.

Concerning this clone itself: At one of its ends the junction is not consistent with the germline gene, which may arise from a read error. J is TRBJ2-2 and V is TRBV19; D is perhaps TRBD2 (5 bases). This CDR3 is built from 14 residues. CDR1 and CDR2 (germline): LNHDA, SQIVND (reference sequence). The DNA of the CDR3 is TGTGCCACTAGTGGGGAGAGGAGAACCGGGGAGCTGTTTTTT. Its translation: CATSGERRTGELFF.

CDR3: CASMASFQDTQYF. The CDR3 DNA reads TGCGCCAGCATGGCCAGTTTTCAAGATACGCAGTATTTT. The chain links TRBV5-1 to TRBJ2-3; no reliable D call. This CDR3 region has 13 residues. CDR1 and CDR2 (germline): SGHRS, YFSETQ. V dropped 6 bases and J dropped 5 bases, with 13 bases sitting between them.

For the CDR3, the DNA is TGTGCCAGCAGCCCCAGGGTTGGGGGCACAGATACGCAGTATTTT. This gives the protein CASSPRVGGTDTQYF. The chain employs TRBV11-3 and TRBJ2-3; perhaps TRBD1 as D (5 bases). V lost 5 bases to trimming and J lost 1 base, with 13 bases between them. Germline CDR1 is SGHNT and CDR2 is YENEEA. This CDR3 has 15 residues.

The V call is TRBV2, the J call TRBJ2-1; a weak D match, TRBD1 (5 bases). CDR3 length: 18 amino acids. CDR1 and CDR2 (germline): SNHLY, FYNNEI. Trimming stripped 2 bases from V and 7 bases from J, with 24 bases between. CDR3 amino acids: CASSEQIFTGPGSNEQFF. CDR3 coding DNA: TGTGCCAGCAGTGAACAGATATTCACCGGGCCAGGGTCGAATGAGCAGTTCTTC. Full variable domain (rest looked up from reference TRBV2 and TRBJ2-1): EPEVTQTPSHQVTQMGQEVILRCVPISNHLYFYWYRQILGQKVEFLVSFYNNEISEKSEIFDDQFSVERPDGSNFTLKIRSTKLEDSAMYFCASSEQIFTGPGSNEQFFGPGTRLTVL.

The table lists this clone with a few counts. The V call is TRBV27, the J call TRBJ2-5; 12 nucleotides agree with TRBD2. This CDR3 comprises 16 residues. The V gene's germline CDR1 is MNHEY and CDR2 SMNVEV (reference sequence). V shed 5 bases, J shed 5 bases, and the junction held 9 bases outside the gene matches. CDR3 nucleotides: TGTGCCAGCAGTCCCCGAGGACTAGCGGGGTCGGAGACCCAGTACTTC. Its protein is CASSPRGLAGSETQYF.

This chain uses TRBV9 with TRBJ2-1; 10 bases fit TRBD2. CDR1 is SGDLS, CDR2 YYNGEE, per germline. The CDR3 totals 17 residues. Germline trimming cut 0 bases from V and 2 bases from J; bases unmatched to any gene: 5. As DNA, the CDR3 is TGTGCCAGCAGCGTAGTGACTGGACTAGCGGCCTACAATGAGCAGTTCTTC. It is translated as CASSVVTGLAAYNEQFF.

The rearrangement links TRBV2 to TRBJ1-5; D is possibly TRBD1 (5 bases). V was cut by 5 bases and J by 5 bases, with 16 bases left in between. The CDR3 sequence is 15 residues long. The germline V gene encodes CDR1 SNHLY and CDR2 FYNNEI. The CDR3 DNA is TGTGCCAGCAGTATTGGGCAGGGATGGGATCAGCCCCAGCATTTT. Its protein is CASSIGQGWDQPQHF.

This chain links TRBV5-4 with TRBJ2-5; the D gene is possibly TRBD1 (6 bases). This CDR3 is 14 amino acids long. The germline V gene has CDR1 SGHNT and CDR2 YYREEE (reference sequence). Between the trimmed V and J ends, which lost 0 bases and 5 bases, there was a span of 11 bases. The CDR3 loop is CASSLGGGGETQYF. The CDR3 nucleotides are TGTGCCAGCAGCTTGGGTGGGGGCGGTGAGACCCAGTACTTC.

The rearrangement joins TRBV7-9 to TRBJ1-1, with 7 nucleotides matching TRBD1. The CDR3 contains 14 residues. Trimming cost V 7 bases and J 10 bases; bases outside gene matches: 15. CDR1 and CDR2 from the germline V gene are SEHNR and FQNEAQ (reference sequence). The CDR3 loop reads CASNPGGLSYGAFF. The CDR3 coding sequence is TGTGCCAGCAACCCAGGGGGACTCAGCTATGGAGCTTTCTTT.

This clone has just a few counts. The chain combines TRBV5-1 with TRBJ2-5; 9 nucleotides line up with TRBD1. This CDR3 comprises 14 residues. Unmatched junction bases numbered 4, after V lost 4 bases and J lost 3 bases. Germline V lookup: CDR1 SGHRS, CDR2 YFSETQ. The CDR3 coding sequence is TGCGCCAGCAGCAAGGACAGGGGAAAAGAGACCCAGTACTTC. Its protein is CASSKDRGKETQYF. The complete variable domain, with remaining parts taken from reference TRBV5-1 and TRBJ2-5, reads KAGVTQTPRYLIKTRGQQVTLSCSPISGHRSVSWYQQTPGQGLQFLFEYFSETQRNKGNFPGRFSGRQFSNSRSEMNVSTLELGDSALYLCASSKDRGKETQYFGPGTRLLVL.

This clone has more than one count but fewer than ten. The genes are TRBV30 and TRBJ1-6; TRBD1 is a possible D gene (6 bases). The CDR3 has 15 amino acids. V lost 6 bases and J lost 3, with 15 bases in between. Germline lookup yields CDR1 GTSNPN and CDR2 SVGIG (reference sequence). CDR3 bases: TGTGCCTGCACTGGGAGGGGGATCTATAATTCACCCCTCCACTTT. This gives the protein CACTGRGIYNSPLHF.

This clone occurred a few times. The chain recombines TRBV5-4 with TRBJ2-7; D unresolved. Trimming took off 0 bases at V and 2 bases at J, with 9 bases between the two ends. The CDR3 is 14 residues long. Looked up from germline, CDR1 is SGHNT and CDR2 is YYREEE (reference sequence). The CDR3 sequence: CASSLGRQAYEQYF. The CDR3 DNA sequence: TGTGCCAGCAGCTTGGGCAGACAAGCCTACGAGCAGTACTTC.

The chain couples TRBV15 to TRBJ2-5, with TRBD1 matching over 9 bases. The V segment lost 1 base and the J segment 3 bases; nucleotides outside the gene matches: 3. The CDR3 loop spans 15 amino acids. CDR1 is LNHNV and CDR2 is YYDKDF in the germline V gene (reference sequence). The CDR3 region is CATSRGDRGEETQYF. The DNA of the CDR3 is TGTGCCACCAGCAGAGGCGACAGGGGGGAAGAGACCCAGTACTTC.

Only a few counts were recorded for this clone. The chain is built from TRBV18 and TRBJ2-1, with D perhaps matching TRBD2 (6 bases). Germline CDR1 and CDR2: KGHSH and LQKENI. This CDR3 is 13 amino acids long. V lost 6 bases, J lost 8 bases, and 14 bases lay in between. DNA for the CDR3: TGTGCCAGCTCTCCTCCGGGGGACGATGAGCAGTTCTTC. Amino acids: CASSPPGDDEQFF.

This clone was seen more than once but under ten times. The chain has TRBV6-5 and TRBJ2-3; D possibly corresponds to TRBD2 (6 bases). The CDR3 consists of 13 residues. V was clipped by 8 bases and J by 0 bases, with 9 bases between them. The germline gives CDR1 MNHEY, CDR2 SVGAGI. CDR3: CASRRGSTDTQYF. The CDR3 nucleotides are TGTGCCAGCCGCCGGGGGAGCACAGATACGCAGTATTTT.

This clone was seen only a few times. DNA of the CDR3: TGTGCCAGCAGCACACAAGCGGCTGTGAACACCGGGGAGCTGTTTTTT. It codes for CASSTQAAVNTGELFF. The J gene is TRBJ2-2, the V gene TRBV11-2, with D maybe TRBD2 (5 bases). CDR1 SGHAT and CDR2 FQNNGV come from the germline V gene. V was trimmed by 5 bases and J by 1 base, leaving 14 bases between them. The length of the CDR3 is 16 residues.

The table lists this clone with a few counts. In DNA form, the CDR3 reads TGTGCCTGGAGTGGACCGGGGTGGGGCGAGCAGTACTTC. It codes for CAWSGPGWGEQYF. This chain joins TRBV30 and TRBJ2-7, with TRBD2 as a possible D gene (5 bases). This CDR3 has 13 residues. Germline lookup yields CDR1 GTSNPN and CDR2 SVGIG (reference sequence). V dropped 1 base and J dropped 6 bases, with 13 bases sitting between them.